This TCR beta chain stems from a study of blood T cell repertoires in COVID-19. Measured with immunoSEQ multiplex PCR; TCRdb has only the in-frame clones, and not every one. Of roughly 150,000 clones in the sample, 85% to 90% are singletons; the top ten hold around 6.3%. The sequenced sample consisted of peripheral blood. The TCR sequence derives from an elderly man with acute or convalescent COVID-19.

CDR3 DNA sequence: TGTGCCACCAGCGGCCCCTCAGGGGTTGAGCAGTTCTTC. Amino acid sequence: CATSGPSGVEQFF. The chain couples TRBV15 to TRBJ2-1; tentative D call: TRBD1 (6 bases). The CDR3 has 13 amino acids. Trimming shortened V by 5 bases and J by 9 bases, and 14 bases separated the two germline ends. Germline V gene lookup returns CDR1 LNHNV and CDR2 YYDKDF (reference sequence).